The entry below gives a single TCR beta chain sequence along with its context. Its specificity is not known. These data are taken from a study of shared clonotypes between healthy human individuals. Germline assignment: CDR1 SGHTA and CDR2 FQGTGA. The CDR3 is 14 residues long. V was cut by 1 base and J by 9 bases, with 14 bases left in between. Findings of the study overall: Generally, estimated richness proved larger in naive subsets than it did in memory subsets.

Sequencing was performed with immunoSEQ multiplex PCR; in TCRdb, only in-frame clones are kept and a portion is missing. The table shows about 2.4 million clones, with roughly 93% occurring only once. The source material was naive CD4+ T cells from PBMCs. Subset defined: CD45RA+ positively selected. The chain couples TRBV7-3 to TRBJ2-3; D possibly uses TRBD1 or TRBD2 (5 bases each). The source is a man between 18 and 35 years old in good health. Some clones in this sample may be carry-over from other donors' samples. The CDR3 is CASSLIGDPATQYF. DNA of the CDR3: TGTGCCAGCAGCTTAATTGGGGACCCTGCGACGCAGTATTTT.